This passage covers 29 T cell receptor beta chains from one sample sequenced in a study of CD8+ T cells in alopecia areata. As the sequencing template, cDNA was produced by extracting RNA and reverse transcribing it. The assay was immunoSEQ multiplex PCR, and TCRdb's table has in-frame clones only and misses some. Of roughly 98,000 clones listed, roughly 64% are singletons. Treatment indicated: oral pan-JAK inhibitor, 5-10 mg twice daily. The specimen comprised CD8+ T cells sorted from blood, sampled at week 4, from a patient treated with tofacitinib. Source of these receptors: a human donor with alopecia areata.

V gene TRBV27 combines with J gene TRBJ2-4, with D maybe TRBD1 (5 bases). V gave up 2 bases and J gave up 7 bases, with 9 bases separating them. The CDR3 has 13 amino acids. Germline-derived CDR1 and CDR2 are MNHEY and SMNVEV (reference sequence). Written as DNA, the CDR3 is TGTGCCAGCAGTTTAGACAGCCAGAACATTCAGTACTTC. It translates to CASSLDSQNIQYF.

J is TRBJ2-7 and V is TRBV7-6, with 7 bases identical to TRBD1. V gave up 2 bases and J gave up 5 bases; unmatched junction bases: 9. The CDR3 contains 15 residues. CDR1 is SGHVS and CDR2 is FNYEAQ in the germline V gene. CDR3 protein: CASSLRVGTVHEQYF. The CDR3 region has the DNA TGTGCCAGCAGCTTACGGGTAGGGACAGTACACGAGCAGTACTTC.

The chain employs TRBV27 and TRBJ2-4; no reliable D call. The CDR3 sequence is 19 residues long. The germline V gene encodes CDR1 MNHEY and CDR2 SMNVEV (reference sequence). V shed 8 bases and J shed 3 bases, with 29 bases lying between them. The CDR3 coding sequence is TGTGCCAGCGGCTCCCTGGCCCGCGCTCCGCGGTCGGTCAAAAACATTCAGTACTTC. It yields the protein CASGSLARAPRSVKNIQYF.

This clone was recorded at least ten times. Other DNA sequences in this sample translate to the same CDR3. This sequence joins TRBV19 and TRBJ1-5; D may be TRBD1 (5 bases). Germline loops: CDR1 LNHDA, CDR2 SQIVND (reference sequence). V was trimmed by 5 bases and J by 0 bases, leaving 11 bases between them. CDR3 length: 15 amino acids. In nucleotides, the CDR3 is TGTGCCAGTAGTCTAACAGGCTATAGCAATCAGCCCCAGCATTTT. It translates to CASSLTGYSNQPQHF.

In its sample, this clone was seen a few times. The J gene is TRBJ2-1, the V gene TRBV29-1; no clear D gene. V was pared by 4 bases and J by 5 bases, with 9 bases between. CDR1 is SQVTM, CDR2 ANQGSEA, per germline. The CDR3 totals 12 residues. DNA of the CDR3: TGCAGCGTTGTGGATCATAACAATGAGCAGTTCTTC. Translation gives CSVVDHNNEQFF.

The V and J genes are TRBV7-9 and TRBJ1-1, with no clear D. This CDR3 is built from 14 residues. Trimming took off 5 bases at V and 3 bases at J, with 13 bases between the two ends. CDR1 SEHNR and CDR2 FQNEAQ come from the germline V gene (reference sequence). The CDR3 protein is CASSGEGLDTEAFF. The CDR3 DNA sequence: TGTGCCAGCAGCGGCGAGGGTTTGGACACTGAAGCTTTCTTT. Full variable domain (remainder filled in from reference TRBV7-9 and TRBJ1-1): DTGVSQNPRHKITKRGQNVTFRCDPISEHNRLYWYRQTLGQGPEFLTYFQNEAQLEKSRLLSDRFSAERPKGSFSTLEIQRTEQGDSAMYLCASSGEGLDTEAFFGQGTRLTVV.

The chain couples TRBV5-4 to TRBJ1-2, with D unresolved. This CDR3 has 18 residues. CDR1 and CDR2 (germline): SGHNT, YYREEE (reference sequence). The V and J ends lost 0 bases and 4 bases respectively, with 22 bases between them. CDR3 nucleotide sequence: TGTGCCAGCAGCTTGGATTACATCTCCCACGAGAACGGCTATGGCTACACCTTC. Amino acids: CASSLDYISHENGYGYTF.

This sequence joins TRBV29-1 and TRBJ2-7, with 7 bases identical to TRBD1. J gave up 2 bases and V 7 bases, and 8 bases lay outside the gene matches. CDR3 length: 13 residues. Germline V CDR1 and CDR2: SQVTM, ANQGSEA. The CDR3 nucleotides are TGCAGCGCACTAGGACAGGATACCTACGAGCAGTACTTC. Amino acid sequence: CSALGQDTYEQYF.

This clone has a handful of counts. The J gene is TRBJ2-5, the V gene TRBV29-1; D assignment may be TRBD1 or TRBD2 (5 bases each). The germline V and J ends were trimmed by 2 bases and 5 bases, with 12 bases remaining between them. The CDR3 totals 13 residues. Germline-derived CDR1 and CDR2 are SQVTM and ANQGSEA. In DNA form, the CDR3 reads TGCAGCGTTGAAAGGGGAGAGGGGGAGACCCAGTACTTC. This gives the protein CSVERGEGETQYF.

The chain is built from TRBV29-1 and TRBJ1-2, with D possibly being TRBD1 (6 bases). In germline, CDR1 is SQVTM, CDR2 ANQGSEA. Trimming cost V 6 bases and J 8 bases, with 16 bases left between them. The length of the CDR3 is 12 residues. Here the CDR3 reads CSVDVGGGGYTF. The CDR3 DNA sequence: TGCAGCGTGGACGTAGGGGGAGGGGGCTACACCTTC.

The table lists this clone with a count of one. V usage is TRBV28 and J usage is TRBJ2-3; 9 bases are shared with TRBD1. Germline V gene lookup returns CDR1 MDHEN and CDR2 SYDVKM. This CDR3 has 15 amino acids. The trim removed 3 bases at V and 4 bases at J, leaving 5 bases unmatched. CDR3: CASSLDRGRADTQYF. CDR3 nucleotides: TGTGCCAGCAGTTTGGACAGGGGCCGCGCAGATACGCAGTATTTT. The full variable domain, completed using reference TRBV28 and TRBJ2-3, is DVKVTQSSRYLVKRTGEKVFLECVQDMDHENMFWYRQDPGLGLRLIYFSYDVKMKEKGDIPEGYSVSREKKERFSLILESASTNQTSMYLCASSLDRGRADTQYFGPGTRLTVL.

The chain joins TRBV6-5 to TRBJ2-7; the match to TRBD1 covers 8 bases. The germline V gene encodes CDR1 MNHEY and CDR2 SVGAGI. The CDR3 runs 15 residues. V dropped 4 bases and J dropped 4; count of bases not matched to a gene: 9. The CDR3 nucleotides read TGTGCCAGCAGTTCTTTAGGCAGGGGGCAATACGAGCAGTACTTC. Translating gives CASSSLGRGQYEQYF.

This clone is medium-sized (0.01 to 0.1%). This chain joins TRBV27 and TRBJ2-3, with 13 bases identical to TRBD2. V gave up 6 bases and J gave up 4 bases; unmatched junction bases: 4. There are 15 residues in the CDR3. CDR1 is MNHEY, CDR2 SMNVEV, per germline (reference sequence). CDR3 protein: CASRALAGGSDTQYF. Written as DNA, the CDR3 is TGTGCCAGCAGAGCACTAGCGGGGGGGTCAGATACGCAGTATTTT.

Only a few counts were recorded for this clone. J is TRBJ2-3 and V is TRBV6-1, with 9 positions matching TRBD1. In germline, CDR1 is MNHNS, CDR2 SASEGT. CDR3 length equals 17 residues. V lost 4 bases and J lost 6; bases outside the gene matches: 14. The CDR3 region is CASSGEGQGIGLDTQYF. CDR3 coding DNA: TGTGCCAGCAGTGGAGAGGGACAGGGAATAGGATTGGATACGCAGTATTTT.

The rearrangement uses TRBV27 and TRBJ2-3; 7 nucleotides agree with TRBD1. The ends lost 8 bases at V and 7 bases at J; junction bases unmatched: 6. Germline CDR1 reads MNHEY; CDR2 reads SMNVEV (reference sequence). The CDR3 length is 12 residues. The CDR3 region has the DNA TGTGCCAGCCGGACAGGTTCAAATACGCAGTATTTT. It encodes CASRTGSNTQYF.

The chain employs TRBV7-9 and TRBJ2-5, with TRBD1 matching 7 bases. The CDR3 length is 14 residues. Losses at the gene ends were 11 bases for V and 2 bases for J; bases not matched to a gene: 11. Germline CDR1 is SEHNR and CDR2 is FQNEAQ (reference sequence). CDR3 bases: TGTGCCGGGCAAGGGACAGAACAACAAGAGACCCAGTACTTC. Amino acid sequence: CAGQGTEQQETQYF.

V gene TRBV7-9 combines with J gene TRBJ1-2, with D unclear. The CDR3 has 14 amino acids. V shed 4 bases and J shed 3 bases, with 12 bases lying between them. Per germline, CDR1 SEHNR and CDR2 FQNEAQ (reference sequence). In DNA form, the CDR3 reads TGTGCCAGCAGCTCCGGCCCGTGGGACTATGGCTACACCTTC. Protein sequence: CASSSGPWDYGYTF.

This clone was counted a single time. The chain combines TRBV15 with TRBJ2-7; possibly TRBD1 or TRBD2 for D (5 bases each). The germline CDR1 and CDR2 sequences are LNHNV and YYDKDF (reference sequence). The germline V and J ends were trimmed by 0 bases and 2 bases, with 11 bases remaining between them. The CDR3 runs 15 residues. The CDR3 DNA reads as TGTGCCACCAGCAGAGATTCGGGGCGAGCCTACGAGCAGTACTTC. It codes for CATSRDSGRAYEQYF.

The chain couples TRBV30 to TRBJ1-1; D unclear. Germline loops: CDR1 GTSNPN, CDR2 SVGIG (reference sequence). Between the trimmed V and J ends, which lost 0 bases and 7 bases, there was a span of 3 bases. The CDR3 is made up of 10 amino acids. In DNA, the CDR3 is TGTGCCTGGAGTGTTAATGAAGCTTTCTTT. Translated, it gives CAWSVNEAFF.

In its sample, this clone was seen a few times. The V call is TRBV29-1, the J call TRBJ1-1; TRBD1 might be the D (5 bases). The CDR3 is 16 residues long. The ends were cut back, 1 base at V and 0 bases at J, with 15 bases in the middle. Germline-derived CDR1 and CDR2 are SQVTM and ANQGSEA. DNA of the CDR3: TGCAGCGTTGAAGGGGGGGGTCCCACTATGAACACTGAAGCTTTCTTT. Its translation: CSVEGGGPTMNTEAFF.

The table lists this clone with a count of one. The rearrangement uses TRBV4-3 and TRBJ2-3; 10 nucleotides agree with TRBD2. V was clipped by 0 bases and J by 3 bases; unmatched bases: 3. Germline CDR1 reads LGHNA; CDR2 reads YSLEER. The CDR3 extends over 16 amino acids. This CDR3 is CASSQDPSGSTDTQYF. The CDR3 region has the DNA TGCGCCAGCAGCCAAGACCCTAGCGGGAGTACAGATACGCAGTATTTT.

The chain recombines TRBV7-9 with TRBJ2-1; 12 nucleotides agree with TRBD2. Germline values: CDR1 SEHNR, CDR2 FQNEAQ (reference sequence). Trimming removed 6 bases from V and 8 bases from J; junction bases left unmatched: 8. CDR3 length: 15 residues. The CDR3 coding sequence is TGTGCCAGCAGTCAAACTAGCGGGGGGTCTGATGAGCAGTTCTTC. Protein sequence: CASSQTSGGSDEQFF.

V is TRBV13 and J is TRBJ1-1, with a weak D call TRBD1 (5 bases). CDR1 is PRHDT and CDR2 is FYEKMQ in the germline V gene (reference sequence). V dropped 3 bases and J dropped 0 bases, with 11 bases sitting between them. The CDR3 spans 15 residues. DNA of the CDR3: TGTGCCAGCAGCTTCACGGGGGAGTTGAACACTGAAGCTTTCTTT. This translates into CASSFTGELNTEAFF.

CDR3 DNA: TGTGCCTGGAGTGTAGGAACAGGGGAATCCTACGAGCAGTACTTC. Amino acids: CAWSVGTGESYEQYF. The chain is built from TRBV30 and TRBJ2-7; TRBD1 matches at 7 bases. Germline V gene sequence: CDR1 GTSNPN, CDR2 SVGIG (reference sequence). The trim removed 0 bases at V and 1 base at J, leaving 6 bases unmatched. CDR3 length equals 15 residues.

The genes are TRBV5-5 and TRBJ2-7; 8 bases are shared with TRBD1. Germline assignment: CDR1 SGHKS and CDR2 YYEKEE (reference sequence). The CDR3 is 16 residues long. V lost 4 bases, J lost 5 bases, and 14 bases stayed unmatched. Here the CDR3 DNA reads TGTGCCAGCAGCGGGCCTCCGGACAGGGATTTCCACGAGCAGTACTTC. Translating it yields CASSGPPDRDFHEQYF. The variable domain in full, completed from reference TRBV5-5 and TRBJ2-7, reads DAGVTQSPTHLIKTRGQQVTLRCSPISGHKSVSWYQQVLGQGPQFIFQYYEKEERGRGNFPDRFSARQFPNYSSELNVNALLLGDSALYLCASSGPPDRDFHEQYFGPGTRLTVT.

This chain uses TRBV13 with TRBJ2-7, with D tentatively TRBD1 or TRBD2 (5 bases each). The CDR3 is made up of 13 amino acids. Trimming pared 5 bases from V and 6 bases from J, leaving 14 bases between. Germline V gene lookup returns CDR1 PRHDT and CDR2 FYEKMQ (reference sequence). In DNA, the CDR3 is TGTGCCAGCAGCATCGGGGACCTTGTCGAGCAGTACTTC. Residues: CASSIGDLVEQYF.

The CDR3: CASSLGHRSSYNSPLHF. CDR3 coding DNA: TGCGCCAGCAGCTTGGGACACCGGAGCTCCTATAATTCACCCCTCCACTTT. The rearrangement joins TRBV5-1 to TRBJ1-6; D not certain. The V gene lost 0 bases and the J gene lost 0 bases, with 10 bases spanning the gap. From germline, CDR1 is SGHRS and CDR2 YFSETQ. CDR3 length: 17 residues. The full variable domain, its missing parts supplied by reference TRBV5-1 and TRBJ1-6, is KAGVTQTPRYLIKTRGQQVTLSCSPISGHRSVSWYQQTPGQGLQFLFEYFSETQRNKGNFPGRFSGRQFSNSRSEMNVSTLELGDSALYLCASSLGHRSSYNSPLHFGNGTRLTVT.

The chain employs TRBV2 and TRBJ2-7, with a tentative D call TRBD2 (6 bases). The CDR3 sequence is 15 residues long. The germline V gene encodes CDR1 SNHLY and CDR2 FYNNEI. Trimming removed 6 bases at V and 3 bases at J, with 18 bases between. The CDR3, as DNA: TGTGCCAGCAGCCCCGGGAGAGGGAGTAACTACGAGCAGTACTTC. This codes for CASSPGRGSNYEQYF.

The chain couples TRBV29-1 to TRBJ2-5; either TRBD1 or TRBD2 may supply D (7 bases each). Between the trimmed V and J ends, which lost 4 bases and 10 bases, there was a span of 16 bases. This CDR3 has 12 amino acids. The germline CDR1 and CDR2 sequences are SQVTM and ANQGSEA. This CDR3 reads CSVVQGGKGQYF. CDR3 DNA: TGCAGCGTTGTCCAGGGGGGGAAAGGCCAGTACTTC.